The 31 T cell receptor beta chains presented below share a single source sample, sequenced in a study of blood T cell repertoires in COVID-19. Measured with immunoSEQ multiplex PCR; TCRdb has only the in-frame clones, and not every one. The repertoire has around 250,000 clones, about four fifths of them found once; the top ten carry less than 5.5%. The sequencing sample was made of PBMCs or T cells enriched from blood (not recorded which). These receptors all stem from a man aged 40-49 years who had been exposed to COVID-19.

About this clone itself: Other DNA sequences of this sample code for an identical CDR3. The chain recombines TRBV5-4 with TRBJ2-7, with 7 bases lining up with TRBD2. The CDR3 is made up of 13 amino acids. CDR1 and CDR2 (germline): SGHNT, YYREEE (reference sequence). V shed 0 bases, J shed 5 bases, and the junction held 2 bases outside the gene matches. CDR3 amino acids: CASSLVGGDEQYF. The CDR3 DNA sequence: TGTGCCAGCAGCTTGGTGGGAGGGGACGAGCAGTACTTC.

This chain uses TRBV15 with TRBJ1-4; TRBD1 might be the D (6 bases). The CDR3 consists of 16 residues. Germline loops: CDR1 LNHNV, CDR2 YYDKDF (reference sequence). Trimming left V 1 base short and J 8 bases short, with 17 bases between. CDR3 sequence: CATSRGSTGPDEKLFF. The CDR3 DNA follows: TGTGCCACCAGCAGAGGGAGTACAGGGCCGGACGAAAAACTGTTTTTT.

The chain couples TRBV9 to TRBJ2-5, with D perhaps matching TRBD1 (5 bases). CDR3 length: 15 residues. V lost 0 bases and J lost 0, with 9 bases in between. Germline V lookup: CDR1 SGDLS, CDR2 YYNGEE. DNA for the CDR3: TGTGCCAGCAGCGTAGGTGGACACAACCAAGAGACCCAGTACTTC. Amino acids: CASSVGGHNQETQYF.

V gene TRBV5-1 combines with J gene TRBJ2-1; TRBD2 might be the D (5 bases). The CDR3 consists of 12 residues. The V end was cut by 0 bases, the J end by 8 bases, with 6 bases between. Germline V lookup: CDR1 SGHRS, CDR2 YFSETQ. The CDR3 region has the DNA TGCGCCAGCAGCTTGGAGGGAGATGAGCAGTTCTTC. It is translated as CASSLEGDEQFF.

This clone was recorded at least ten times. The CDR3 is CASSQDRTGLGEKLFF. The DNA of the CDR3 is TGTGCCAGCAGCCAAGATAGGACAGGGTTAGGTGAAAAACTGTTTTTT. The chain has TRBV4-2 and TRBJ1-4; 8 bases fit TRBD1. CDR3 length: 16 amino acids. With V trimmed by 0 bases and J by 7 bases, 7 bases remained unmatched. Per the germline V gene, CDR1 is LGHNA and CDR2 is YNFKEQ.

The chain links TRBV9 to TRBJ2-2; 8 bases map to TRBD2. With 0 bases clipped from V and 6 bases from J, the junction kept 7 bases outside the gene matches. The CDR3 is made up of 16 amino acids. The V gene's germline CDR1 is SGDLS and CDR2 YYNGEE. The CDR3 reads CASSVVAGSGPGELFF. The CDR3 bases are TGTGCCAGCAGCGTAGTAGCGGGATCGGGGCCCGGGGAGCTGTTTTTT.

This clone was picked up a small number of times. The chain joins TRBV2 to TRBJ1-1; no firm D call. Trimming shortened V by 5 bases and J by 7 bases, and 8 bases separated the two germline ends. CDR3 size: 11 residues. Germline V gene data show CDR1 as SNHLY and CDR2 as FYNNEI. The CDR3 DNA reads as TGTGCCAGCAGTTACAGTGTTGAAGCTTTCTTT. It codes for CASSYSVEAFF. Full variable domain (rest looked up from reference TRBV2 and TRBJ1-1): EPEVTQTPSHQVTQMGQEVILRCVPISNHLYFYWYRQILGQKVEFLVSFYNNEISEKSEIFDDQFSVERPDGSNFTLKIRSTKLEDSAMYFCASSYSVEAFFGQGTRLTVV.

V gene TRBV7-8 combines with J gene TRBJ2-1, with 12 bases lining up with TRBD2. Trimming removed 4 bases from V and 7 bases from J; junction bases left unmatched: 5. The CDR3 consists of 15 residues. CDR1 and CDR2 (germline): SGHVS, FQNEAQ. The CDR3 DNA reads as TGTGCCAGCAGCTCTGGGCTAGCGGGAGGGAATGAGCAGTTCTTC. Its protein product is CASSSGLAGGNEQFF.

This clone came up once. The chain employs TRBV5-6 and TRBJ2-2; 7 bases are shared with TRBD1. V trimming: 0 bases; J trimming: 5 bases; junction bases outside the gene matches: 13. Germline V CDR1 and CDR2: SGHDT, YYEEEE. CDR3 length: 18 residues. The chain's CDR3 is CASSLESTGVVWTGELFF. As DNA, the CDR3 is TGTGCCAGCAGCTTGGAATCTACAGGGGTTGTTTGGACCGGGGAGCTGTTTTTT.

This clone appeared a few times. This sequence joins TRBV5-1 and TRBJ1-3; D is ambiguous. Germline V CDR1 and CDR2: SGHRS, YFSETQ. V was cut by 7 bases and J by 0 bases, with 14 bases left in between. This CDR3 contains 15 residues. CDR3 nucleotides: TGCGCCAGCTCCCTCAGCGCGTCCTCTGGAAACACCATATATTTT. Amino acids: CASSLSASSGNTIYF.

This chain links TRBV4-2 with TRBJ1-2, with 9 positions matching TRBD1. CDR3 length: 16 residues. With V trimmed by 0 bases and J by 4 bases, 6 bases remained unmatched. The V gene's germline CDR1 is LGHNA and CDR2 YNFKEQ. In DNA form, the CDR3 reads TGTGCCAGCAGCCAAGAAACCGGGACAGGGATCTATGGCTACACCTTC. This codes for CASSQETGTGIYGYTF.

The rearrangement links TRBV6-5 to TRBJ1-3; 7 bases are a match to TRBD1. Germline V CDR1 and CDR2: MNHEY, SVGAGI. V was clipped by 11 bases and J by 1 base; unmatched bases: 8. The CDR3 contains 14 residues. The CDR3 DNA is TGTGCCGCGAAGACAGGGAGGTCTGGAAACACCATATATTTT. Residues: CAAKTGRSGNTIYF.

The genes are TRBV9 and TRBJ2-1, with 9 bases fitting TRBD2. V was clipped by 3 bases and J by 8 bases; unmatched bases: 15. Looked up from germline, CDR1 is SGDLS and CDR2 is YYNGEE. This CDR3 is built from 17 residues. The DNA of the CDR3 is TGTGCCAGCAGCGGCCGTAGCGGGAGACCCTATGGGGATGAGCAGTTCTTC. This sequence encodes CASSGRSGRPYGDEQFF.

As concerns this clone: A read error may account for a junction end that differs from germline. This chain joins TRBV7-9 and TRBJ1-2; perhaps TRBD1 as D (5 bases). The CDR3 has 12 residues. Germline-derived CDR1 and CDR2 are SEHNR and FQNEAQ (reference sequence). The CDR3 DNA sequence: TGTGCCAGCAGCATCTCACGGGGGACTTACGCCTTC. Translation gives CASSISRGTYAF.

This chain connects TRBV19 to TRBJ1-1, with D unclear. The CDR3 has 14 residues. Germline V gene lookup returns CDR1 LNHDA and CDR2 SQIVND (reference sequence). The V gene lost 7 bases and the J gene lost 5 bases, with 17 bases spanning the gap. The CDR3, as DNA: TGTGCCAGTACCGAGGGCGGGGTAGCAACTGAAGCTTTCTTT. Translated, it gives CASTEGGVATEAFF.

Worth noting for this clone: Within the sample, other DNA sequences also encode this same CDR3. This CDR3 reads CASSTDRVRQPQHF. The CDR3 DNA reads as TGTGCCAGCAGTACCGACAGGGTTCGACAGCCCCAGCATTTT. The J gene is TRBJ1-5, the V gene TRBV2, with TRBD1 identical over 7 bases. The trim removed 5 bases at V and 7 bases at J, leaving 8 bases unmatched. Germline CDR1 is SNHLY and CDR2 is FYNNEI. This CDR3 has 14 amino acids.

The rearrangement links TRBV10-3 to TRBJ2-3; possibly TRBD2 for D (5 bases). The germline V and J ends were trimmed by 9 bases and 0 bases, with 13 bases remaining between them. Germline V lookup: CDR1 ENHRY, CDR2 SYGVKD. The CDR3 length is 14 residues. The CDR3 spells CAILLASSTDTQYF. DNA of the CDR3: TGTGCCATACTTCTAGCCTCTAGCACAGATACGCAGTATTTT.

This sequence joins TRBV9 and TRBJ2-7; 10 bases line up with TRBD1. The CDR3 spans 15 residues. V was pared by 3 bases and J by 3 bases, with 6 bases of the junction left unmatched. Germline lookup yields CDR1 SGDLS and CDR2 YYNGEE. In DNA form, the CDR3 reads TGTGCCAGCAGCGCAGAGACAGGGGGCGGCTACGAGCAGTACTTC. The encoded protein is CASSAETGGGYEQYF.

The CDR3 loop is CASSEMSLSGTQYF. CDR3 coding DNA: TGCGCCAGCAGTGAGATGTCTCTCTCCGGGACTCAGTACTTC. This sequence joins TRBV10-2 and TRBJ2-7; a weak D match, TRBD2 (6 bases). Germline assignment: CDR1 WSHSY and CDR2 SAAADI. Trimming pared 2 bases from V and 10 bases from J, leaving 18 bases between. The CDR3 consists of 14 residues.

This clone was picked up a small number of times. The chain joins TRBV10-1 to TRBJ1-5; 10 bases agree with TRBD1. The germline V gene encodes CDR1 WNHNN and CDR2 SYGVQD (reference sequence). V dropped 1 base and J dropped 6; count of bases not matched to a gene: 18. The CDR3 loop spans 20 amino acids. CDR3 in amino acids: CASSEFDRGRFAKLGQPQHF. Here the CDR3 DNA reads TGCGCCAGCAGTGAGTTTGACAGGGGGCGTTTCGCGAAGTTGGGTCAGCCCCAGCATTTT.

Comments on this clone: Mismatch with germline at one junction end may stem from a read error. This chain uses TRBV7-8 with TRBJ2-1, with D hard to call. Germline assignment: CDR1 SGHVS and CDR2 FQNEAQ. CDR3 length: 12 residues. The chain's CDR3 is CASRLGLSEQFF. The CDR3 nucleotides read TGTGCCAGCAGATTAGGGCTCAGTGAGCAGTTCTTC. The variable domain in full, with the rest retrieved from reference TRBV7-8 and TRBJ2-1, is GAGVSQSPRYKVAKRGQDVALRCDPISGHVSLFWYQQALGQGPEFLTYFQNEAQLDKSGLPSDRFFAERPEGSVSTLKIQRTQQEDSAVYLCASRLGLSEQFFGPGTRLTVL.

This chain joins TRBV28 and TRBJ1-5, with unresolved D. CDR3 length: 15 residues. The V gene lost 2 bases and the J gene lost 1 base, with 9 bases spanning the gap. Germline CDR1 MDHEN, CDR2 SYDVKM. The CDR3 region is CASSLTVRSNQPQHF. The CDR3 nucleotides read TGTGCCAGCAGTTTAACAGTAAGAAGCAATCAGCCCCAGCATTTT.

This clone was observed a few times. The genes are TRBV2 and TRBJ1-6; 9 bases are a match to TRBD1. Germline-derived CDR1 and CDR2 are SNHLY and FYNNEI. The ends lost 7 bases at V and 9 bases at J; junction bases unmatched: 7. The length of the CDR3 is 14 residues. In DNA, the CDR3 is TGTGCCAGCACACCGGGACAGGGATCTTCACCCCTCCACTTT. This encodes CASTPGQGSSPLHF.

This chain uses TRBV12-3 or TRBV12-4 with TRBJ1-1, with a possible D match to TRBD1 (5 bases). V was trimmed by 3 bases and J by 7 bases, leaving 9 bases between them. The CDR3 totals 12 residues. DNA for the CDR3: TGTGCCAGCAGTTTGACAGCTTATGAAGCTTTCTTT. This codes for CASSLTAYEAFF.

The table lists this clone with a count of one. The CDR3 nucleotides read TGTGCCAGCAGTTTTCCCCATCTAGCGGGAGGTAGGGAGACCCAGTACTTC. It encodes CASSFPHLAGGRETQYF. The chain couples TRBV6-2 or TRBV6-3 to TRBJ2-5; 11 bases align to TRBD2. Trimming removed 4 bases from V and 5 bases from J; junction bases left unmatched: 12. CDR3 length: 17 residues. Germline V lookup: CDR1 MNHEY, CDR2 SVGEGT.

The chain recombines TRBV27 with TRBJ2-7; 10 positions agree with TRBD2. In germline, CDR1 is MNHEY, CDR2 SMNVEV (reference sequence). V shed 4 bases, J shed 2 bases, and the junction held 11 bases outside the gene matches. This CDR3 is built from 17 residues. CDR3 loop: CASSYRGLAEITYEQYF. CDR3 nucleotide sequence: TGTGCCAGCAGTTACCGCGGACTAGCGGAAATAACCTACGAGCAGTACTTC.

The chain carries TRBV30 and TRBJ1-3; D not resolved. This CDR3 has 15 residues. Trimming took off 2 bases at V and 1 base at J, with 12 bases between the two ends. The germline gives CDR1 GTSNPN, CDR2 SVGIG (reference sequence). The CDR3 loop reads CAWSTQTFSGNTIYF. CDR3 nucleotides: TGTGCCTGGAGTACCCAGACATTTTCTGGAAACACCATATATTTT.

The chain has TRBV19 and TRBJ2-2, with 8 bases fitting TRBD2. V trimming: 0 bases; J trimming: 1 base; junction bases outside the gene matches: 1. CDR1 and CDR2 (germline): LNHDA, SQIVND (reference sequence). This CDR3 contains 16 residues. In nucleotides, the CDR3 is TGTGCCAGTAGTATAGATCGGGGGGGGAACACCGGGGAGCTGTTTTTT. Translated, it gives CASSIDRGGNTGELFF. The variable domain in full, with the rest retrieved from reference TRBV19 and TRBJ2-2, is DGGITQSPKYLFRKEGQNVTLSCEQNLNHDAMYWYRQDPGQGLRLIYYSQIVNDFQKGDIAEGYSVSREKKESFPLTVTSAQKNPTAFYLCASSIDRGGNTGELFFGEGSRLTVL.

The rearrangement links TRBV3-1 (or the pseudogene TRBV3-2) to TRBJ1-2; D is ambiguous. Germline V gene data show CDR1 as LGHDT and CDR2 as YNNKEL (reference sequence). This CDR3 region has 12 residues. V dropped 2 bases and J dropped 8 bases, with 9 bases sitting between them. CDR3 residues: CASSQRTRGYTF. As DNA, the CDR3 is TGTGCCAGCAGCCAACGAACTAGGGGCTACACCTTC.

V and J are TRBV5-7 and TRBJ2-1; perhaps TRBD2 as D (5 bases). TRBV5-7 carries the ORF label, with uncertain function. V was clipped by 6 bases and J by 4 bases, with 20 bases between them. This CDR3 has 16 residues. The CDR3 is CASNRGETALYNEQFF. The DNA for the CDR3 is TGTGCCAGCAACCGGGGAGAGACGGCTCTTTACAATGAGCAGTTCTTC.

On this clone: This specimen includes other DNA sequences encoding the same CDR3. This chain connects TRBV6-1 to TRBJ1-2, with 9 bases that match TRBD1. Germline V CDR1 and CDR2: MNHNS, SASEGT. This CDR3 has 16 residues. The J segment lost 2 bases and the V segment lost 4 bases, leaving 8 bases of the junction unmatched. The CDR3 here is CASSAPGQGGNYGYTF. In DNA form, the CDR3 reads TGTGCCAGCAGTGCTCCGGGACAGGGAGGGAACTATGGCTACACCTTC.